This passage covers 31 T cell receptor beta chains from one sample sequenced in a study of neurological immune-mediated disorders (dated by TCRdb to about 2019). The library was made by 5' RACE. The listed sequencing device is Illumina HiSeq 2500. Using fastp trimming at Q25 and MiXCR clonotype assembly, TCRdb reanalyzed the public sequencing data and kept in-frame beta chains. Identical CDR3 proteins give one entry, which carries the most common genes and DNA. The sample table holds 87,000 or so distinct CDR3 sequences, of which roughly 3.5% were seen once. 5.5% to 6.5% of the sample is in the top ten clones. The sample comprised PBMCs. The receptors here all came from a woman aged 18-29 years with multiple sclerosis.

This clonotype was recorded many times. Here the CDR3 DNA reads TGTGCCAGCAGCCCCCGTGGGGCGGGGGGGCTTAATGAGCAGTTCTTC. This sequence encodes CASSPRGAGGLNEQFF. The chain has TRBV11-2 and TRBJ2-1; TRBD2 agrees at 9 bases. CDR1 and CDR2 (germline): SGHAT, FQNNGV. The length of the CDR3 is 16 residues. V lost 5 bases, J lost 7 bases, and 12 bases stayed unmatched.

This clonotype has at least ten counts. Here the CDR3 reads CASSQDRASSYNEQFF. CDR3 in DNA: TGCGCCAGCAGCCAAGACAGGGCGAGCTCCTACAATGAGCAGTTCTTC. The gene calls are TRBV4-3 and TRBJ2-1, with D perhaps TRBD1 (5 bases). V lost 0 bases and J 0 bases, leaving 9 bases between the germline ends. The germline CDR1 and CDR2 sequences are LGHNA and YSLEER. This CDR3 has 16 amino acids.

This clonotype has a count of ten or more. The chain employs TRBV10-3 and TRBJ1-1; tentatively, D is TRBD1 (6 bases). This CDR3 comprises 15 residues. Trimming cost V 4 bases and J 3 bases, with 15 bases left between them. CDR1 and CDR2 (germline): ENHRY, SYGVKD. The CDR3 spells CAISAGQGYDTEAFF. The CDR3 nucleotides read TGTGCCATCAGTGCGGGCCAGGGGTACGACACTGAAGCTTTCTTT.

This clonotype was counted many times. The rearrangement uses TRBV4-3 and TRBJ2-5; D gene uncertain. In germline, CDR1 is LGHNA, CDR2 YSLEER. The CDR3 totals 14 residues. The V and J ends lost 0 bases and 5 bases respectively, with 10 bases between them. In DNA form, the CDR3 reads TGCGCCAGCAGCCAAGATCTCTTCCCGGAGACCCAGTACTTC. It yields the protein CASSQDLFPETQYF.

This clonotype was detected ten times or more. The chain employs TRBV5-1 and TRBJ1-6; D remains unclear. V was pared by 0 bases and J by 5 bases, with 6 bases between. The CDR3 loop spans 14 amino acids. Germline V gene data show CDR1 as SGHRS and CDR2 as YFSETQ. The CDR3 sequence: CASSLGVDNSPLHF. For the CDR3, the DNA is TGCGCCAGCAGCTTGGGCGTTGATAATTCACCCCTCCACTTT.

This clonotype was seen ten or more times. The rearrangement joins TRBV7-9 to TRBJ1-2; the D is unclear. Germline V gives CDR1 SEHNR, CDR2 FQNEAQ (reference sequence). V shed 5 bases and J shed 6 bases, with 16 bases lying between them. This CDR3 contains 14 residues. In nucleotides, the CDR3 is TGTGCCAGCAGCGAGGGATCCCAGTTAGATGGCTACACCTTC. Protein: CASSEGSQLDGYTF.

This clonotype came up many times. The chain recombines TRBV5-1 with TRBJ1-1, with 7 bases matching TRBD1. The CDR3 is made up of 16 amino acids. With V trimmed by 4 bases and J by 1 base, 10 bases remained unmatched. Germline V gene sequence: CDR1 SGHRS, CDR2 YFSETQ. The CDR3 DNA follows: TGCGCCAGCAGCCCTAGGAGACAGGGTGAGAACACTGAAGCTTTCTTT. This encodes CASSPRRQGENTEAFF. The complete variable domain, with remaining parts taken from reference TRBV5-1 and TRBJ1-1, reads KAGVTQTPRYLIKTRGQQVTLSCSPISGHRSVSWYQQTPGQGLQFLFEYFSETQRNKGNFPGRFSGRQFSNSRSEMNVSTLELGDSALYLCASSPRRQGENTEAFFGQGTRLTVV.

This clonotype was recorded at least ten times. This sequence joins TRBV7-8 and TRBJ2-5; TRBD1 might be the D (6 bases). V was trimmed by 4 bases and J by 4 bases, leaving 10 bases between them. CDR3 length equals 13 residues. The germline V gene has CDR1 SGHVS and CDR2 FQNEAQ. The CDR3 is CASSSGQRETQYF. The CDR3 region has the DNA TGTGCCAGCAGCTCTGGACAGCGAGAGACCCAGTACTTC.

At least ten counts were recorded for this clonotype. This chain connects TRBV5-6 to TRBJ1-1; D is unclear. The CDR3 has 15 residues. Per germline, CDR1 SGHDT and CDR2 YYEEEE. Trimming removed 0 bases from V and 1 base from J, with 10 bases in between. CDR3 in DNA: TGTGCCAGCAGCTTGGAGTGGCGGTCGAACACTGAAGCTTTCTTT. This translates into CASSLEWRSNTEAFF.

This clonotype was picked up many times. The rearrangement links TRBV28 to TRBJ2-3; 7 bases match TRBD2. Germline V gene sequence: CDR1 MDHEN, CDR2 SYDVKM. Trimming removed 6 bases from V and 4 bases from J; junction bases left unmatched: 13. The CDR3 is 16 amino acids. Here the CDR3 DNA reads TGTGCCAGCAGGGCGAGTAGGACGGGAGGAGCAGATACGCAGTATTTT. Translating gives CASRASRTGGADTQYF.

This clonotype has ten or more counts. This chain connects TRBV4-1 to TRBJ1-1, with D tentatively TRBD1 (5 bases). Germline loops: CDR1 MGHRA, CDR2 YSYEKL. With 3 bases removed from V and 5 bases from J, the gap between germline ends came to 13 bases. CDR3 length: 14 residues. CDR3 protein: CASSHDPRGTEAFF. In DNA form, the CDR3 reads TGCGCCAGCAGCCACGACCCCCGGGGGACTGAAGCTTTCTTT.

This clonotype has ten or more counts. The chain recombines TRBV5-1 with TRBJ2-1, with unresolved D. V lost 4 bases to trimming and J lost 6 bases, with 8 bases between them. The germline CDR1 and CDR2 sequences are SGHRS and YFSETQ. The CDR3 length is 12 residues. The CDR3 coding sequence is TGCGCCAGCAGCCAGTCCCGCAATGAGCAGTTCTTC. This codes for CASSQSRNEQFF.

Turning to this clonotype: It may be a read error: a sequence one base away is much more abundant. V usage is TRBV20-1 and J usage is TRBJ1-5; D unclear. The CDR3 is made up of 14 amino acids. Germline V gives CDR1 DFQATT, CDR2 SNEGSKA (reference sequence). The CDR3 sequence is CSTRVFASNQPQHF. As DNA, the CDR3 is TGCAGTACTAGAGTTTTTGCAAGCAATCAGCCCCAGCATTTT.

This clonotype appeared many times. This chain joins TRBV28 and TRBJ2-5; D unclear. This CDR3 region has 13 residues. Trimming shortened V by 2 bases and J by 5 bases, and 9 bases separated the two germline ends. The germline CDR1 and CDR2 sequences are MDHEN and SYDVKM. The DNA for the CDR3 is TGTGCCAGCAGTTTAGGTGGTTCTGAGACCCAGTACTTC. Translating it yields CASSLGGSETQYF. The full variable domain, rest sourced from reference TRBV28 and TRBJ2-5, is DVKVTQSSRYLVKRTGEKVFLECVQDMDHENMFWYRQDPGLGLRLIYFSYDVKMKEKGDIPEGYSVSREKKERFSLILESASTNQTSMYLCASSLGGSETQYFGPGTRLLVL.

In this sample, this clonotype turned up many times. The chain combines TRBV28 with TRBJ2-7; no clear D gene. V was trimmed by 5 bases and J by 4 bases, leaving 12 bases between them. CDR1 and CDR2 from the germline V gene are MDHEN and SYDVKM. The CDR3 covers 13 residues. The CDR3 protein is CASSPHLAYEQYF. The CDR3, as DNA: TGTGCCAGCAGTCCTCACCTGGCGTACGAGCAGTACTTC.

This clonotype was seen repeatedly, ten times or more. The V gene is TRBV20-1, the J gene TRBJ2-3, with 10 bases fitting TRBD1. Trimming took 6 bases from V and 1 from J; bases not matched to a gene: 13. CDR1 is DFQATT, CDR2 SNEGSKA, per germline (reference sequence). The CDR3 runs to 17 residues. CDR3 DNA sequence: TGCAGTGCGACACCCGCGGGACAGGGGTTGGGCACAGATACGCAGTATTTT. Translation: CSATPAGQGLGTDTQYF.

This clonotype was counted at least ten times. The CDR3 DNA is TGTGCCAGCAGTTCGGGACCTAATGAAAAACTGTTTTTT. As protein: CASSSGPNEKLFF. This rearrangement joins TRBV28 to TRBJ1-4; D is perhaps TRBD1 (5 bases). V gave up 4 bases and J gave up 3 bases, with 6 bases separating them. The CDR3 covers 13 residues. Germline CDR1 and CDR2: MDHEN and SYDVKM.

This clonotype was detected many times. V is TRBV29-1 and J is TRBJ1-3; D remains ambiguous. This CDR3 is built from 11 residues. Looked up from germline, CDR1 is SQVTM and CDR2 is ANQGSEA. V was trimmed by 5 bases and J by 0 bases, leaving 2 bases between them. Here the CDR3 DNA reads TGCAGCGTTCTCTCTGGAAACACCATATATTTT. This sequence encodes CSVLSGNTIYF.

The chain has TRBV18 and TRBJ1-3; 8 bases map to TRBD1. The length of the CDR3 is 16 residues. Germline lookup yields CDR1 KGHSH and CDR2 LQKENI. J lost 3 bases, V lost 4 bases, and 8 bases had no gene match. The CDR3 sequence is CASSRGTGDFGNTIYF. CDR3 bases: TGTGCCAGCTCACGCGGGACAGGCGACTTTGGAAACACCATATATTTT.

This chain uses TRBV29-1 with TRBJ2-2, with unresolved D. Germline CDR1 SQVTM, CDR2 ANQGSEA. This CDR3 is built from 12 residues. V was clipped by 2 bases and J by 3 bases, with 4 bases between them. The CDR3 here is CSVEKDTGELFF. Here the CDR3 DNA reads TGCAGCGTTGAAAAGGACACCGGGGAGCTGTTTTTT.

This clonotype has ten or more counts. A read error may produce the germline difference seen at one junction end. The chain links TRBV5-6 to TRBJ2-6; possibly TRBD2 for D (7 bases). The V gene's germline CDR1 is SGHDT and CDR2 YYEEEE. The CDR3 consists of 18 residues. The CDR3 sequence is CASSSFWGGAPGANVLTF. The DNA of the CDR3 is TGTGCCAGCAGCTCGTTCTGGGGGGGGGCGCCTGGTGCCAACGTCCTGACTTTC.

This clonotype showed up many times. The chain has TRBV4-1 and TRBJ2-3; D perhaps matches TRBD2 (6 bases). The CDR3 extends over 16 amino acids. CDR1 is MGHRA, CDR2 YSYEKL, per germline. The germline V and J ends were trimmed by 5 bases and 3 bases, with 18 bases remaining between them. CDR3 residues: CASSFGRAGQTDTQYF. The CDR3, as DNA: TGCGCCAGCAGCTTCGGACGAGCGGGCCAGACAGATACGCAGTATTTT.

This clonotype was observed many times. The genes are TRBV20-1 and TRBJ2-5; the match to TRBD2 covers 8 bases. Germline CDR1 and CDR2: DFQATT and SNEGSKA (reference sequence). Trimming at V came to 1 base and at J to 3 bases, leaving 7 bases not matched to a gene. CDR3 length: 15 residues. CDR3 nucleotide sequence: TGCAGTGCTAGAGTCTCGGGGGGGCGGGAAGAGACCCAGTACTTC. Its protein product is CSARVSGGREETQYF.

This clonotype was found many times. The V gene is TRBV3-1, the J gene TRBJ2-7, with D possibly called TRBD1 or TRBD2 (5 bases each). CDR3 length equals 14 residues. The germline CDR1 and CDR2 sequences are LGHDT and YNNKEL (reference sequence). Trimming pared 6 bases from V and 5 bases from J, leaving 17 bases between. The CDR3 loop is CASRGPLSGHEQYF. The CDR3 DNA is TGTGCCAGCAGAGGACCCCTCTCGGGGCACGAGCAGTACTTC.

This clonotype was seen repeatedly, ten times or more. The chain has TRBV5-1 and TRBJ2-2; D not resolved. The CDR3 runs to 14 residues. Germline V gene sequence: CDR1 SGHRS, CDR2 YFSETQ. Trimming removed 7 bases at V and 5 bases at J, with 15 bases between. The DNA of the CDR3 is TGCGCCAGCCAACCTCAAACTCAAACCGGGGAGCTGTTTTTT. This sequence encodes CASQPQTQTGELFF.

Many counts were recorded for this clonotype. The J gene is TRBJ1-1, the V gene TRBV7-2, with 7 bases identical to TRBD1. This CDR3 comprises 15 residues. V shed 5 bases and J 0 bases; nucleotides not matched to a gene: 6. Germline values: CDR1 SGHTA, CDR2 FQGNSA. CDR3 in DNA: TGTGCCAGCAGCCGATACGGACAGGTGAACACTGAAGCTTTCTTT. It codes for CASSRYGQVNTEAFF.

This clonotype was seen ten or more times. The V and J genes are TRBV20-1 and TRBJ1-1; TRBD1 matches at 9 bases. This CDR3 region has 18 residues. Looked up from germline, CDR1 is DFQATT and CDR2 is SNEGSKA (reference sequence). The V segment lost 3 bases and the J segment 5 bases; nucleotides outside the gene matches: 19. CDR3 DNA sequence: TGCAGTGCTAGTGACGCCGGAGGACAGGGGATCTCGGCAACTGAAGCTTTCTTT. It encodes CSASDAGGQGISATEAFF.

The sample holds many counts of this clonotype. The gene calls are TRBV5-1 and TRBJ2-1, with 11 bases aligning to TRBD2. The CDR3 is 15 residues long. J gave up 8 bases and V 0 bases, and 4 bases lay outside the gene matches. Germline V gene data show CDR1 as SGHRS and CDR2 as YFSETQ. In DNA, the CDR3 is TGCGCCAGCAGCTTGGGACTAGCGGGGAATGATGAGCAGTTCTTC. Encoded protein: CASSLGLAGNDEQFF. The whole variable domain, filled in from reference TRBV5-1 and TRBJ2-1, reads KAGVTQTPRYLIKTRGQQVTLSCSPISGHRSVSWYQQTPGQGLQFLFEYFSETQRNKGNFPGRFSGRQFSNSRSEMNVSTLELGDSALYLCASSLGLAGNDEQFFGPGTRLTVL.

This clonotype was seen many times. This chain joins TRBV20-1 and TRBJ1-1; possible D gene TRBD1, 6 bases. Trimming stripped 0 bases from V and 13 bases from J, with 15 bases between. From germline, CDR1 is DFQATT and CDR2 SNEGSKA (reference sequence). CDR3 size: 12 residues. CDR3 amino acids: CSAREDSLVNFF. Written as DNA, the CDR3 is TGCAGTGCTAGAGAGGACAGCCTGGTGAATTTCTTT.

This clonotype was recorded many times. V is TRBV6-1 and J is TRBJ2-2, with D perhaps matching TRBD1 (6 bases). The CDR3 sequence is 13 residues long. Germline values: CDR1 MNHNS, CDR2 SASEGT. The CDR3 sequence is CATRQENTGELFF. CDR3 coding DNA: TGTGCGACTCGACAGGAAAACACCGGGGAGCTGTTTTTT.

Many counts were recorded for this clonotype. The rearrangement links TRBV6-6 to TRBJ2-5; 9 nucleotides line up with TRBD2. CDR1 is MNHNY, CDR2 SVGAGI, per germline (reference sequence). The CDR3 extends over 14 amino acids. V trimming: 0 bases; J trimming: 8 bases; junction bases outside the gene matches: 4. CDR3 protein: CASSYSIAGATQYF. CDR3 bases: TGTGCCAGCAGTTACTCGATAGCGGGAGCTACCCAGTACTTC.